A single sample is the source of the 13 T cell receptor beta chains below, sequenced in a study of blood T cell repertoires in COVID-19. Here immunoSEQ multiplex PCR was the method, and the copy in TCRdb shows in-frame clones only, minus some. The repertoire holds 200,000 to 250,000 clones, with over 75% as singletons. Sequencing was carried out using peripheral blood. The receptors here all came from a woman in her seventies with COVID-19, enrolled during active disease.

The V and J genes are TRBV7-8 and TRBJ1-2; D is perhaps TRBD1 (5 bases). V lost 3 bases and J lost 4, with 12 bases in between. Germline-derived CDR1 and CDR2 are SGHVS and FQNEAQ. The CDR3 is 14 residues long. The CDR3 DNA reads TGTGCCAGCAGCTTGGGGGGGTTTGGCTATGGCTACACCTTC. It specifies CASSLGGFGYGYTF.

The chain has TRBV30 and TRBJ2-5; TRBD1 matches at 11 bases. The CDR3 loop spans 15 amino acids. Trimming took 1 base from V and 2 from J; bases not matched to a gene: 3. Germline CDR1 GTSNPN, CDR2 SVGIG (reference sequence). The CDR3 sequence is CAWSGDRGYQETQYF. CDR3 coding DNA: TGTGCCTGGAGTGGGGACAGGGGGTATCAAGAGACCCAGTACTTC.

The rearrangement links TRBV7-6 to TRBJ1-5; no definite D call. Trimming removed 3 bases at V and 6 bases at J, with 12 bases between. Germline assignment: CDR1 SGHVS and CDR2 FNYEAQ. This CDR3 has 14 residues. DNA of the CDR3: TGTGCCAGCAGCTTCCTCTCGGAGAGTCAGCCCCAGCATTTT. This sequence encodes CASSFLSESQPQHF.

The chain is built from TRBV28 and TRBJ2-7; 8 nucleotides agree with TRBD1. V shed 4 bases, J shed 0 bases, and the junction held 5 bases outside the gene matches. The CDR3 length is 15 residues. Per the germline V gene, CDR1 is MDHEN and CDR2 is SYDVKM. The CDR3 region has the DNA TGTGCCAGCAGTTCCTACGGACAGGGCTCCTACGAGCAGTACTTC. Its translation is CASSSYGQGSYEQYF.

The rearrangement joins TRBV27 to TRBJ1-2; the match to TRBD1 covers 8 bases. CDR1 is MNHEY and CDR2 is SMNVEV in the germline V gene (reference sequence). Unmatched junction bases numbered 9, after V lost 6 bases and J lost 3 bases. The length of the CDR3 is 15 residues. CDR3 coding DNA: TGTGCCAGCAGGCTCACCACAGGGGGGGACTATGGCTACACCTTC. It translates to CASRLTTGGDYGYTF.

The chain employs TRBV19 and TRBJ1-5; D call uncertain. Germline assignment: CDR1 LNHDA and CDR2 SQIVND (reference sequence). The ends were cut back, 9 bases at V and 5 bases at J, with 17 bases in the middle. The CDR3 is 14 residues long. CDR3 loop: CASQRSRLDQPQHF. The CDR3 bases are TGTGCCAGCCAGAGGTCGAGGCTTGATCAGCCCCAGCATTTT. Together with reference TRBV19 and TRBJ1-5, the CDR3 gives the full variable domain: DGGITQSPKYLFRKEGQNVTLSCEQNLNHDAMYWYRQDPGQGLRLIYYSQIVNDFQKGDIAEGYSVSREKKESFPLTVTSAQKNPTAFYLCASQRSRLDQPQHFGDGTRLSIL.

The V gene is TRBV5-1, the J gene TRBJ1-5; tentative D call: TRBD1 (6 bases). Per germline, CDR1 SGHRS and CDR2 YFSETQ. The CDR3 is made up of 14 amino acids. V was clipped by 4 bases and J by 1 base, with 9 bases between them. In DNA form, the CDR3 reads TGCGCCAGCAGCATCGGACAGAGCAATCAGCCCCAGCATTTT. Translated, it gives CASSIGQSNQPQHF.

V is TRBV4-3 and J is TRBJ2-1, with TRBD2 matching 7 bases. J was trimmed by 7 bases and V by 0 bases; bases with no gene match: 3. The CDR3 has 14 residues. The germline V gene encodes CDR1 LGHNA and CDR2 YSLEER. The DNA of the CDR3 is TGCGCCAGCAGCCAAGAGACTAGCTGGAATGAGCAGTTCTTC. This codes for CASSQETSWNEQFF.

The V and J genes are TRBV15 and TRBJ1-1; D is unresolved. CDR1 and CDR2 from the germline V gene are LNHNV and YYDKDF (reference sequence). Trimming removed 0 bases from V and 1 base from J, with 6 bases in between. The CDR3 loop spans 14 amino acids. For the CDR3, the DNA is TGTGCCACCAGCAGAGATCCCTCGAACACTGAAGCTTTCTTT. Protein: CATSRDPSNTEAFF.

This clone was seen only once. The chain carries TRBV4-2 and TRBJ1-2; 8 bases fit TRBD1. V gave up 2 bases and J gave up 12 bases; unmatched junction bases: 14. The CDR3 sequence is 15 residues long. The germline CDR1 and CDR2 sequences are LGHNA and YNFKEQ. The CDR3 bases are TGTGCCAGCAGCCAAAATATCGGACAGGGTATAGTGAACACCTTC. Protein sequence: CASSQNIGQGIVNTF.

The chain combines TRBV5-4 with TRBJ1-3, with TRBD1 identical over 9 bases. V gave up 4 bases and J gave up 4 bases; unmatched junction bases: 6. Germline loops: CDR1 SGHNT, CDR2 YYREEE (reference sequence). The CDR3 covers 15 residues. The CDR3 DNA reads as TGTGCCAGCAGCCTCGGACAGGGGACAGGAAACACCATATATTTT. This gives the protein CASSLGQGTGNTIYF.

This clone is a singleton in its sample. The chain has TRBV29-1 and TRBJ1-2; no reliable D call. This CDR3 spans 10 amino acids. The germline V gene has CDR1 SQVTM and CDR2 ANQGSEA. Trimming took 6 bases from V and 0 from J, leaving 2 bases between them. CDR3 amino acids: CSVSNYGYTF. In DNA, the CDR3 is TGCAGCGTCTCTAACTATGGCTACACCTTC.

The CDR3 region is CASSITTSTNEKLFF. CDR3 sequence (DNA): TGTGCCAGCAGTATCACAACCTCAACTAATGAAAAACTGTTTTTT. The J gene is TRBJ1-4, the V gene TRBV6-5; no reliable D call. V was clipped by 5 bases and J by 0 bases, with 10 bases between them. This CDR3 has 15 amino acids. Germline V gene data show CDR1 as MNHEY and CDR2 as SVGAGI.